This is a list of T cell receptor beta chains from one sample in a study of shared clonotypes between healthy human individuals. TCRdb's table, derived via immunoSEQ multiplex PCR, lists solely in-frame clones and lacks some. The sample holds about 460,000 clones, roughly three quarters seen once. The sample comprised PBMCs. These receptors were obtained from a middle-aged woman in good health. Some clones in this sample may be carry-over from other donors' samples. CDR3s include the opening cysteine and the closing phenylalanine or tryptophan. A D gene is named only where the DNA matches it firmly. Rows give clone size only sometimes, using once, few, many, or a class for an expanded clone.

J,V,D,size,DNA,CDR3
TRBJ1-1,TRBV6-5,.,.,TGTGCCAGCAGAATACCCCTAGGGAACACTGAAGCTTTCTTT,CASRIPLGNTEAFF
TRBJ2-1,TRBV6-5,.,.,TGTGCCAGCAGTTATCTGGCGGGAACCTACAATGAGCAGTTCTTC,CASSYLAGTYNEQFF
TRBJ2-7,TRBV6-6,TRBD2,.,TGTGCCAGCAGTTACGCTAGCGGGAGCTACGAGCAGTACTTC,CASSYASGSYEQYF
TRBJ2-7,TRBV5-8,.,.,TGTGCCAGCAGCCCGAGGGTTACCTACGAGCAGTACTTC,CASSPRVTYEQYF
TRBJ2-7,TRBV5-1,TRBD1,few,TGCGCCAGCAGCGACGGGACAGACCCATACGAGCAGTACTTC,CASSDGTDPYEQYF
TRBJ2-5,TRBV2,.,.,TGTGCCAGCACCCATCTGGCGGGACAAGAGACCCAGTACTTC,CASTHLAGQETQYF
TRBJ2-2,TRBV18,.,.,TGTGCCAGCTCACCAATTAGGGACACCGGGGAGCTGTTTTTT,CASSPIRDTGELFF
TRBJ1-5,TRBV4-3,.,once,TGCGCCAGCAGCCAAGGGGCAGGGTTGGTTCAGCCCCAGCATTTT,CASSQGAGLVQPQHF
TRBJ1-3,TRBV15,.,.,TGTGCCACCAGCAGAGATCCTGGGCGAGGTGGAAACACCATATATTTT,CATSRDPGRGGNTIYF
TRBJ1-1,TRBV10-3,.,.,TGTGCCACCCGACAGGACATGAACACTGAAGCTTTCTTT,CATRQDMNTEAFF
TRBJ2-7,TRBV6-5,TRBD2,.,TGTGCCAGCACCGGGACTAGCGGCTACGAGCAGTACTTC,CASTGTSGYEQYF
TRBJ2-1,TRBV6-4,TRBD2,.,TGTGCCAGCAGTCTTAGCGGGAGCTCCTACAATGAGCAGTTCTTC,CASSLSGSSYNEQFF
TRBJ1-3,TRBV7-9,.,once,TGTGCCAGCAGCAGAGATCTAGCCGGAAACACCATATATTTT,CASSRDLAGNTIYF
TRBJ2-4,TRBV1,.,.,TGCACCAGCAGCCATCCGGACGGACTAGCGTCAGCCAAAAACATTCAGTACTTC,CTSSHPDGLASAKNIQYF
TRBJ2-7,TRBV28,.,.,TGTGCCAGCAGTTTATCCATACCTACTAGGGGCGAGCAGTACTTC,CASSLSIPTRGEQYF
TRBJ2-1,TRBV11-3,TRBD2,once,TGTGCCAGCAGCCAGACTAGCGCGTACAATGAGCAGTTCTTC,CASSQTSAYNEQFF
TRBJ2-1,TRBV4-1,.,.,TGCGCCAGCAGAAACAGGGTTCTAAATGAGCAGTTCTTC,CASRNRVLNEQFF
TRBJ1-2,TRBV7-6,TRBD1,few,TGTGCCAGCAGCTGGAGGGACAGAGAGGGGGGCTACACCTTC,CASSWRDREGGYTF
TRBJ2-2,TRBV28,TRBD1,.,TGTGCCAGCATCAGGACAGGGTACACCGGGGAGCTGTTTTTT,CASIRTGYTGELFF
TRBJ1-5,TRBV2,.,.,TGTGCCAGCAGCCCCGGACGGAACAATCAGCCCCAGCATTTT,CASSPGRNNQPQHF
TRBJ1-4,TRBV2,.,once,TGTGCCAGCAGTACTGGGTCGGGTACGAAAAAACTGTTTTTT,CASSTGSGTKKLFF
TRBJ1-1,TRBV19,TRBD1,once,TGTGCCAGTAGCTGGGACAGGGGGAACACTGAAGCTTTCTTT,CASSWDRGNTEAFF
TRBJ2-7,TRBV6-5,TRBD1,.,TGTGCCAGCAGTTACGCCCAGACAGGGCTCTACGAGCAGTACTTC,CASSYAQTGLYEQYF
TRBJ2-7,TRBV5-4,.,.,TGTGCCAGCAGCTTGGACAGCAGCTCCTACGAGCAGTACTTC,CASSLDSSSYEQYF